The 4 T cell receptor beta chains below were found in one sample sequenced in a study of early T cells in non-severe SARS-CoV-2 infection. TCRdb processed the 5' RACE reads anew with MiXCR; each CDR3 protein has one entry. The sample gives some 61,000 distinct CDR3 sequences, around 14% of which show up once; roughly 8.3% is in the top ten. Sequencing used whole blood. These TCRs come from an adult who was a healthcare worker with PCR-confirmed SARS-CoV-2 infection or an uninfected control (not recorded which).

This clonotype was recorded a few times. The CDR3 nucleotides read TGTGCCAGCAGCTCCCCCGGAGGAGGGCTGCGCACTGAAGCTTTCTTT. This translates into CASSSPGGGLRTEAFF. The rearrangement links TRBV11-2 to TRBJ1-1; D call uncertain. This CDR3 region has 16 residues. The germline CDR1 and CDR2 sequences are SGHAT and FQNNGV. With 4 bases removed from V and 4 bases from J, the gap between germline ends came to 19 bases.

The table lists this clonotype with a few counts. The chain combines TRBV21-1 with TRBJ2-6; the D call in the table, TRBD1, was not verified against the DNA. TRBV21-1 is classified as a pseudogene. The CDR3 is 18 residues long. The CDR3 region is CASSANRVTSSGANVLTF. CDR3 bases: TGTGCCAGCAGCGCCAACAGGGTAACGAGCTCTGGGGCCAACGTCCTGACTTTC.

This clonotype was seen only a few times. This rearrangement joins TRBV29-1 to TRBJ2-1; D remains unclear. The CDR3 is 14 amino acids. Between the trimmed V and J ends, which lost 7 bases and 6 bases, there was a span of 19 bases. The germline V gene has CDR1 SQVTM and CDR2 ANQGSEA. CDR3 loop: CSGQRPYNGNEQFF. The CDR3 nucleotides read TGCAGCGGCCAGAGACCCTACAACGGCAATGAGCAGTTCTTC.

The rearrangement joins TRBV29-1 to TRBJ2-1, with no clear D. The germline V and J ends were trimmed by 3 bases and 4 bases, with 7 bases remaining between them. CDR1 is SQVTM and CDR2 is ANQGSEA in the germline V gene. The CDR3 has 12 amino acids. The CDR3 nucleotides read TGCAGCGTTGATATGGGATACAATGAGCAGTTCTTC. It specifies CSVDMGYNEQFF.